Listed below are T cell receptor beta chains from one sample, sequenced in a study of blood T cell repertoires in COVID-19. Repertoires were generated with immunoSEQ multiplex PCR, while TCRdb's copy carries only in-frame clones and drops some. The sample yields approximately 210,000 clones, less than 90% seen once. Sequences were obtained from peripheral blood. The receptors here all came from a man between 65 and 85 years old with acute or convalescent COVID-19. The CDR3 runs from the conserved cysteine through the conserved F or W. D genes are given only for firm matches. The size of a clone is reported for some rows only, either as once, few or many, or as a class for expanded clones.

CDR3 protein: CASSGTSGRVYEQYF
CDR3 DNA: TGTGCCAGCAGTGGCACTAGCGGGAGGGTCTACGAGCAGTACTTC
D gene: TRBD2
V gene: TRBV25-1
J gene: TRBJ2-7
clone size: NA

CDR3 protein: CASRDSSSYEQYF
CDR3 DNA: TGTGCCAGCAGGGACAGCAGCTCCTACGAGCAGTACTTC
D gene: NA
V gene: TRBV28
J gene: TRBJ2-7
clone size: once

CDR3 protein: CASSQPTGLALETQYF
CDR3 DNA: TGCGCCAGCAGCCAACCAACGGGACTAGCTCTAGAGACCCAGTACTTC
D gene: TRBD2
V gene: TRBV4-1
J gene: TRBJ2-5
clone size: NA

CDR3 protein: CASSGPGDRSHEQYF
CDR3 DNA: TGTGCCAGCAGCGGCCCCGGGGACAGGTCTCACGAGCAGTACTTC
D gene: TRBD1
V gene: TRBV7-2
J gene: TRBJ2-7
clone size: once

CDR3 protein: CASSLLAEQFF
CDR3 DNA: TGTGCCAGCAGCTTGTTGGCTGAGCAGTTCTTC
D gene: NA
V gene: TRBV5-6
J gene: TRBJ2-1
clone size: NA

CDR3 protein: CASSEDTITDTQYF
CDR3 DNA: TGTGCCAGCAGTGAGGACACAATCACAGATACGCAGTATTTT
D gene: NA
V gene: TRBV25-1
J gene: TRBJ2-3
clone size: once

CDR3 protein: CASSLFLAVYNEQFF
CDR3 DNA: TGTGCCAGCAGCTTATTTCTAGCGGTCTACAATGAGCAGTTCTTC
D gene: TRBD2
V gene: TRBV7-9
J gene: TRBJ2-1
clone size: NA

CDR3 protein: CASSPTGGNEQFF
CDR3 DNA: TGTGCCAGCAGTCCAACAGGGGGAAATGAGCAGTTCTTC
D gene: TRBD1
V gene: TRBV11-3
J gene: TRBJ2-1
clone size: NA

CDR3 protein: CASSLEQGRGNTIYF
CDR3 DNA: TGTGCCAGCAGCTTAGAACAGGGTAGAGGAAACACCATATATTTT
D gene: NA
V gene: TRBV7-9
J gene: TRBJ1-3
clone size: many

CDR3 protein: CASSRQIQGSNEKLFF
CDR3 DNA: TGTGCCAGCAGCCGACAAATACAGGGGTCTAATGAAAAACTGTTTTTT
D gene: TRBD1
V gene: TRBV5-5
J gene: TRBJ1-4
clone size: NA

CDR3 protein: CASSLMRVLESGELFF
CDR3 DNA: TGTGCCAGCAGCTTAATGCGGGTGCTGGAGTCCGGGGAGCTGTTTTTT
D gene: NA
V gene: TRBV7-9
J gene: TRBJ2-2
clone size: NA

CDR3 protein: CASSPETTQYF
CDR3 DNA: TGTGCCAGCAGCCCTGAGACAACGCAGTATTTT
D gene: NA
V gene: TRBV11-2
J gene: TRBJ2-3
clone size: once

CDR3 protein: CATSDFGRGTDTQYF
CDR3 DNA: TGTGCCACCAGTGATTTCGGGAGAGGGACAGATACGCAGTATTTT
D gene: NA
V gene: TRBV24-1
J gene: TRBJ2-3
clone size: once

CDR3 protein: CASRTGQGGGNQPQHF
CDR3 DNA: TGTGCCAGTAGGACGGGACAGGGAGGGGGAAATCAGCCCCAGCATTTT
D gene: TRBD1
V gene: TRBV19
J gene: TRBJ1-5
clone size: NA

CDR3 protein: CASSLAGGPPYNEQFF
CDR3 DNA: TGTGCCAGCAGCTTGGCCGGCGGGCCTCCCTACAATGAGCAGTTCTTC
D gene: NA
V gene: TRBV5-4
J gene: TRBJ2-1
clone size: NA

CDR3 protein: CASSQAQGNTIYF
CDR3 DNA: TGTGCCAGCAGCCAAGCCCAGGGAAACACCATATATTTT
D gene: NA
V gene: TRBV3-1/TRBV3-2
J gene: TRBJ1-3
clone size: NA

CDR3 protein: CASSGGGSYEQYF
CDR3 DNA: TGTGCCAGCAGCGGGGGCGGTTCCTACGAGCAGTACTTC
D gene: NA
V gene: TRBV9
J gene: TRBJ2-7
clone size: NA

CDR3 protein: CASSESVGSATNEKLFF
CDR3 DNA: TGTGCCAGCAGTGAAAGTGTCGGGTCAGCAACTAATGAAAAACTGTTTTTT
D gene: NA
V gene: TRBV6-1
J gene: TRBJ1-4
clone size: NA

CDR3 protein: CASSQEGGVRGGGELFF
CDR3 DNA: TGCGCCAGCAGCCAAGAAGGTGGGGTCCGGGGAGGCGGGGAGCTGTTTTTT
D gene: NA
V gene: TRBV4-3
J gene: TRBJ2-2
clone size: NA

CDR3 protein: CASSVEAGRSGEQYF
CDR3 DNA: TGTGCCAGCAGCGTAGAGGCGGGCCGCTCGGGCGAGCAGTACTTC
D gene: NA
V gene: TRBV9
J gene: TRBJ2-7
clone size: few

CDR3 protein: CASSFPQKNYGYTF
CDR3 DNA: TGTGCCAGCAGTTTTCCACAGAAGAACTATGGCTACACCTTC
D gene: NA
V gene: TRBV28
J gene: TRBJ1-2
clone size: NA

CDR3 protein: CASSQGGAGSDFF
CDR3 DNA: TGTGCCAGCAGCCAGGGGGGGGCAGGTTCCGATTTCTTT
D gene: NA
V gene: TRBV3-1/TRBV3-2
J gene: TRBJ1-1
clone size: NA

CDR3 protein: CASSPGTGANYGYTF
CDR3 DNA: TGTGCCAGTAGTCCCGGGACAGGGGCTAACTATGGCTACACCTTC
D gene: TRBD1
V gene: TRBV19
J gene: TRBJ1-2
clone size: NA

CDR3 protein: CASSFWGREQYF
CDR3 DNA: TGCGCCAGCAGCTTTTGGGGGCGCGAGCAGTACTTC
D gene: NA
V gene: TRBV5-1
J gene: TRBJ2-7
clone size: NA

CDR3 protein: CASSQEGAGLASDTQYF
CDR3 DNA: TGCGCCAGCAGCCAAGAAGGAGCGGGACTAGCATCAGATACGCAGTATTTT
D gene: TRBD2
V gene: TRBV4-3
J gene: TRBJ2-3
clone size: NA

CDR3 protein: CASRAKTSFVETQYF
CDR3 DNA: TGTGCCAGCAGAGCTAAGACTAGCTTCGTTGAGACCCAGTACTTC
D gene: TRBD2
V gene: TRBV2
J gene: TRBJ2-5
clone size: few

CDR3 protein: CASSISASAIRSNEQFF
CDR3 DNA: TGTGCCAGTAGTATATCGGCTAGCGCAATCCGAAGCAATGAGCAGTTCTTC
D gene: NA
V gene: TRBV19
J gene: TRBJ2-1
clone size: NA

CDR3 protein: CASSYGLAGGPLDTQYF
CDR3 DNA: TGTGCCAGCAGTTACGGTTTGGCGGGAGGGCCGTTAGATACGCAGTATTTT
D gene: TRBD2
V gene: TRBV6-2/TRBV6-3
J gene: TRBJ2-3
clone size: NA

CDR3 protein: CSVRVSGSVTDTQYF
CDR3 DNA: TGCAGCGTTCGAGTTAGCGGGAGTGTCACAGATACGCAGTATTTT
D gene: TRBD2
V gene: TRBV29-1
J gene: TRBJ2-3
clone size: NA

CDR3 protein: CASSLSSGRFDEQYF
CDR3 DNA: TGTGCCAGCAGTTTAAGTAGCGGGAGGTTCGACGAGCAGTACTTC
D gene: TRBD2
V gene: TRBV28
J gene: TRBJ2-7
clone size: NA

CDR3 protein: CASSLGSGRSTGELFF
CDR3 DNA: TGCGCCAGCAGCTTGGGTAGCGGGAGATCCACCGGGGAGCTGTTTTTT
D gene: TRBD2
V gene: TRBV5-1
J gene: TRBJ2-2
clone size: NA

CDR3 protein: CASSPHGTSGRGSYEQYF
CDR3 DNA: TGTGCCAGCAGCCCACACGGGACTAGCGGTCGGGGCTCCTACGAGCAGTACTTC
D gene: TRBD2
V gene: TRBV9
J gene: TRBJ2-7
clone size: NA

CDR3 protein: CASSPSSGANVLTF
CDR3 DNA: TGCGCCAGCAGCCCGTCCTCTGGGGCCAACGTCCTGACTTTC
D gene: NA
V gene: TRBV5-1
J gene: TRBJ2-6
clone size: NA

CDR3 protein: CASSLAGPSNQPQHF
CDR3 DNA: TGTGCCAGCAGTTTGGCAGGGCCCAGCAATCAGCCCCAGCATTTT
D gene: NA
V gene: TRBV28
J gene: TRBJ1-5
clone size: NA

CDR3 protein: CATGRPGYGYTF
CDR3 DNA: TGTGCCACCGGAAGACCAGGGTATGGCTACACCTTC
D gene: NA
V gene: TRBV28
J gene: TRBJ1-2
clone size: NA

CDR3 protein: CASSGGAGYEQYF
CDR3 DNA: TGTGCCAGCAGCGGGGGGGCCGGCTACGAGCAGTACTTC
D gene: NA
V gene: TRBV11-2
J gene: TRBJ2-7
clone size: NA

CDR3 protein: CASSPSKGAYEQYF
CDR3 DNA: TGTGCCAGCTCACCCAGTAAAGGGGCCTACGAGCAGTACTTC
D gene: NA
V gene: TRBV18
J gene: TRBJ2-7
clone size: NA

CDR3 protein: CASSQSTSVGETQYF
CDR3 DNA: TGTGCCAGCAGCCAGTCGACTAGCGTAGGGGAGACCCAGTACTTC
D gene: TRBD2
V gene: TRBV3-1/TRBV3-2
J gene: TRBJ2-5
clone size: NA

CDR3 protein: CASSPSGSGYNEQFF
CDR3 DNA: TGTGCTAGCAGCCCCAGCGGGAGTGGGTACAATGAGCAGTTCTTC
D gene: TRBD2
V gene: TRBV7-7
J gene: TRBJ2-1
clone size: NA

CDR3 protein: CASSGGQGANLFYEQYF
CDR3 DNA: TGTGCCAGCAGCGGGGGACAGGGGGCCAATTTATTCTACGAGCAGTACTTC
D gene: TRBD1
V gene: TRBV5-6
J gene: TRBJ2-7
clone size: NA

CDR3 protein: CASSGDFLVGELFF
CDR3 DNA: TGTGCCAGCTCAGGGGACTTCTTAGTCGGGGAGCTGTTTTTT
D gene: NA
V gene: TRBV18
J gene: TRBJ2-2
clone size: NA

CDR3 protein: CASRKGASGGGKDEQFF
CDR3 DNA: TGTGCCAGCAGAAAGGGGGCTAGCGGGGGTGGTAAGGATGAGCAGTTCTTC
D gene: TRBD2
V gene: TRBV5-4
J gene: TRBJ2-1
clone size: NA

CDR3 protein: CASSGGLAGVQGPTDTQYF
CDR3 DNA: TGTGCCAGCAGCGGAGGACTAGCGGGAGTCCAGGGGCCCACAGATACGCAGTATTTT
D gene: TRBD2
V gene: TRBV9
J gene: TRBJ2-3
clone size: NA

CDR3 protein: CASSRLTGGRQETQYF
CDR3 DNA: TGTGCCAGCAGCCGCTTGACAGGGGGAAGGCAAGAGACCCAGTACTTC
D gene: TRBD1
V gene: TRBV9
J gene: TRBJ2-5
clone size: NA

CDR3 protein: CASSLTAGISGNTIYF
CDR3 DNA: TGTGCCAGCAGTTTAACGGCAGGGATCTCTGGAAACACCATATATTTT
D gene: NA
V gene: TRBV28
J gene: TRBJ1-3
clone size: once

CDR3 protein: CASSSRSGGANVLTF
CDR3 DNA: TGTGCCAGCAGCTCACGTTCGGGAGGGGCCAACGTCCTGACTTTC
D gene: NA
V gene: TRBV7-3
J gene: TRBJ2-6
clone size: once

CDR3 protein: CAISESGGYSGNTIYF
CDR3 DNA: TGTGCCATCAGTGAGTCCGGCGGGTACTCTGGAAACACCATATATTTT
D gene: NA
V gene: TRBV10-3
J gene: TRBJ1-3
clone size: NA

CDR3 protein: CASSTNPGLVINEQFF
CDR3 DNA: TGCGCCAGCAGCACAAACCCGGGACTAGTGATCAATGAGCAGTTCTTC
D gene: TRBD2
V gene: TRBV5-1
J gene: TRBJ2-1
clone size: once

CDR3 protein: CSVRTENTEAFF
CDR3 DNA: TGCAGCGTTAGAACAGAGAACACTGAAGCTTTCTTT
D gene: NA
V gene: TRBV29-1
J gene: TRBJ1-1
clone size: NA

CDR3 protein: CASSQTGPEAFF
CDR3 DNA: TGTGCCAGCAGCCAAACGGGTCCTGAAGCTTTCTTT
D gene: NA
V gene: TRBV3-1/TRBV3-2
J gene: TRBJ1-1
clone size: NA

CDR3 protein: CASSPARESTEAFF
CDR3 DNA: TGTGCCAGCAGCCCCGCGCGGGAGAGCACTGAAGCTTTCTTT
D gene: NA
V gene: TRBV6-2/TRBV6-3
J gene: TRBJ1-1
clone size: NA

CDR3 protein: CASSHPRDSSTDTQYF
CDR3 DNA: TGTGCCAGCAGCCACCCCCGGGACAGTTCCACAGATACGCAGTATTTT
D gene: TRBD1
V gene: TRBV3-1/TRBV3-2
J gene: TRBJ2-3
clone size: NA

CDR3 protein: CAYREETQYF
CDR3 DNA: TGTGCCTACAGGGAAGAGACCCAGTACTTC
D gene: NA
V gene: TRBV30
J gene: TRBJ2-5
clone size: NA